The clone carrying this T cell receptor beta chain has a handful of counts. No antigen is known for it. V lost 5 bases and J lost 4, with 12 bases in between. Germline V gene data show CDR1 as SGHTA and CDR2 as FQGNSA. The CDR3 has 15 residues. The cDNA had a unique molecular identifier and a template-switch universal primer site. TCRdb analysed the 5' RACE reads with MiXCR anew, one entry per CDR3 protein. The sample yields roughly 1.6 million distinct CDR3 sequences, roughly a third seen once. No donor was unhealthy or non-Caucasian. The sample comes from a study of identical twins. Overall study findings and caveats: Twin-shared out-of-frame alpha sequences were enriched for low generation probability. Carriage of fewer insertions was seen in abundant cord blood beta clonotypes, whereas memory repertoires showed none.

The V call is TRBV7-2, the J call TRBJ1-6; the D is unclear. Sample: cord blood. This TCR came from a newborn girl in good health. The CDR3 nucleotides are TGTGCCAGCAGCCCTCGACGGACTTATAATTCACCCCTCCACTTT. It yields the protein CASSPRRTYNSPLHF.